These 32 T cell receptor beta chains were sequenced from one sample in a study of technical replicates of blood from several donors (dated by TCRdb to about 2017). The library was made by the immunoSEQ multiplex PCR assay. TCRdb holds this immuneACCESS table with in-frame rearrangements only. Some clones are missing; in checked studies, unresolved V genes explain under half, and the rest has no known cause. Here the sample has tens of thousands of clones; roughly 95% occur a single time. The top ten clones comprise roughly 0.34% of the sample. The source material was T cells isolated from PBMCs. The source of these receptors is a human donor in good health.

This clone was recorded a few times. This chain joins TRBV4-2 and TRBJ2-2; the match to TRBD2 covers 7 bases. CDR1 is LGHNA and CDR2 is YNFKEQ in the germline V gene. V dropped 3 bases and J dropped 5; count of bases not matched to a gene: 12. This CDR3 contains 17 residues. CDR3 residues: CASSQNRWEGGTGELFF. The CDR3 nucleotides read TGTGCCAGCAGCCAGAATAGGTGGGAGGGCGGGACCGGGGAGCTGTTTTTT.

V is TRBV5-5 and J is TRBJ2-7; weak D call: TRBD2 (6 bases). The CDR3 sequence is 13 residues long. Germline V lookup: CDR1 SGHKS, CDR2 YYEKEE (reference sequence). V was cut by 1 base and J by 2 bases, with 7 bases left in between. CDR3 amino acids: CASSLWGAYEQYF. The CDR3 nucleotides are TGTGCCAGCAGCTTGTGGGGGGCCTACGAGCAGTACTTC. Full variable domain (missing parts from reference TRBV5-5 and TRBJ2-7): DAGVTQSPTHLIKTRGQQVTLRCSPISGHKSVSWYQQVLGQGPQFIFQYYEKEERGRGNFPDRFSARQFPNYSSELNVNALLLGDSALYLCASSLWGAYEQYFGPGTRLTVT.

This clone occurred once. This chain's CDR3 is CASSLAGEVYEQYF. The CDR3 nucleotides read TGTGCCAGCAGCTTAGCGGGAGAGGTCTACGAGCAGTACTTC. This chain joins TRBV7-6 and TRBJ2-7; D might be TRBD2 (5 bases). Germline V gene data show CDR1 as SGHVS and CDR2 as FNYEAQ. The CDR3 length is 14 residues. The ends were cut back, 0 bases at V and 3 bases at J, with 9 bases in the middle.

The V gene is TRBV18, the J gene TRBJ1-2; tentative D call: TRBD1 (6 bases). The CDR3 sequence is 15 residues long. V was shortened by 1 base and J by 2 bases, with 11 bases between the two germline ends. CDR1 is KGHSH, CDR2 LQKENI, per germline. CDR3 coding DNA: TGTGCCAGCTCACCACGCCTACAGGGAAACTATGGCTACACCTTC. Residues: CASSPRLQGNYGYTF.

CDR3 amino acids: CASSYSIAGSYEQYF. CDR3 in DNA: TGTGCCAGCAGTTACTCGATAGCAGGGTCCTACGAGCAGTACTTC. V and J are TRBV6-5 and TRBJ2-7, with D possibly being TRBD1 (5 bases). This CDR3 is 15 amino acids long. Germline V gene lookup returns CDR1 MNHEY and CDR2 SVGAGI. The germline V and J ends were trimmed by 0 bases and 1 base, with 10 bases remaining between them.

The V gene is TRBV5-1, the J gene TRBJ1-2; TRBD1 is a possible D gene (5 bases). The germline V and J ends were trimmed by 2 bases and 0 bases, with 8 bases remaining between them. Germline V gene lookup returns CDR1 SGHRS and CDR2 YFSETQ. There are 14 residues in the CDR3. This CDR3 is CASSFSGANYGYTF. The CDR3 bases are TGCGCCAGCAGCTTCTCGGGGGCTAACTATGGCTACACCTTC.

This chain uses TRBV2 with TRBJ1-4; TRBD1 agrees at 9 bases. The CDR3 is 15 residues long. V dropped 6 bases and J dropped 3; count of bases not matched to a gene: 5. From germline, CDR1 is SNHLY and CDR2 FYNNEI. As DNA, the CDR3 is TGTGCCAGCAGCGCGCGACAGGGGGCTAATGAAAAACTGTTTTTT. Translating gives CASSARQGANEKLFF.

The gene calls are TRBV10-3 and TRBJ2-1; a weak D match, TRBD2 (5 bases). The CDR3 contains 15 residues. V lost 4 bases and J lost 1, with 11 bases in between. Germline values: CDR1 ENHRY, CDR2 SYGVKD. The CDR3 DNA is TGTGCCATCAGTGGTGGAAGCGGTTCCTACAATGAGCAGTTCTTC. It encodes CAISGGSGSYNEQFF.

V and J are TRBV29-1 and TRBJ2-7; D is unresolved. Trimming took off 0 bases at V and 6 bases at J, with 12 bases between the two ends. This CDR3 region has 13 residues. CDR1 and CDR2 from the germline V gene are SQVTM and ANQGSEA. This chain's CDR3 is CSVEDPGAVEQYF. The DNA for the CDR3 is TGCAGCGTTGAAGATCCCGGAGCAGTCGAGCAGTACTTC.

The chain couples TRBV5-1 to TRBJ1-1; 11 nucleotides line up with TRBD1. Germline CDR1 is SGHRS and CDR2 is YFSETQ. This CDR3 is 15 amino acids long. V lost 5 bases, J lost 4 bases, and 7 bases stayed unmatched. The CDR3 loop is CASRRTGGKGTEAFF. The CDR3 DNA follows: TGCGCCAGCAGAAGGACAGGGGGCAAGGGCACTGAAGCTTTCTTT.

V gene TRBV5-5 combines with J gene TRBJ2-7; 7 positions agree with TRBD2. Per germline, CDR1 SGHKS and CDR2 YYEKEE (reference sequence). V lost 7 bases and J lost 3; bases outside the gene matches: 7. The CDR3 runs 13 residues. The CDR3 loop is CASGLAAIYEQYF. CDR3 nucleotide sequence: TGTGCCAGCGGTCTAGCGGCGATCTACGAGCAGTACTTC.

The chain combines TRBV29-1 with TRBJ2-7; 9 positions match TRBD1. Trimming took 7 bases from V and 0 from J; bases not matched to a gene: 4. Germline-derived CDR1 and CDR2 are SQVTM and ANQGSEA. The CDR3 runs 13 residues. CDR3 bases: TGCAGCGGCCGGGACAGGGACTCCTACGAGCAGTACTTC. Amino acid sequence: CSGRDRDSYEQYF.

The gene calls are TRBV2 and TRBJ1-2; 7 nucleotides match TRBD1. In germline, CDR1 is SNHLY, CDR2 FYNNEI. V shed 6 bases and J 7 bases; nucleotides not matched to a gene: 5. This CDR3 spans 12 amino acids. CDR3 protein: CASRTGPAGYTF. The CDR3 DNA is TGTGCCAGCAGGACAGGGCCGGCTGGCTACACCTTC.

The chain carries TRBV30 and TRBJ1-5; 7 bases fit TRBD1. The germline V gene encodes CDR1 GTSNPN and CDR2 SVGIG (reference sequence). V was pared by 2 bases and J by 6 bases, with 4 bases of the junction left unmatched. This CDR3 is 13 amino acids long. The CDR3 sequence: CAWSTGASQPQHF. CDR3 bases: TGTGCCTGGAGTACAGGGGCTAGTCAGCCCCAGCATTTT.

The chain carries TRBV5-1 and TRBJ2-3; tentatively, D is TRBD2 (5 bases). V lost 5 bases and J lost 0, with 16 bases in between. CDR1 and CDR2 from the germline V gene are SGHRS and YFSETQ. The CDR3 runs to 16 residues. Here the CDR3 DNA reads TGCGCCAGCAGGCTTGGGTATGGAGGAAGCACAGATACGCAGTATTTT. This sequence encodes CASRLGYGGSTDTQYF.

The chain uses TRBV29-1 and TRBJ1-1, with D tentatively TRBD1 (5 bases). The CDR3 has 14 amino acids. V lost 0 bases to trimming and J lost 4 bases, with 12 bases between them. CDR1 SQVTM and CDR2 ANQGSEA come from the germline V gene. CDR3 sequence: CSVEDPIRGTEAFF. DNA for the CDR3: TGCAGCGTTGAAGACCCTATAAGGGGCACTGAAGCTTTCTTT.

This rearrangement joins TRBV5-1 to TRBJ2-2; possibly TRBD1 for D (6 bases). V gave up 4 bases and J gave up 4 bases, with 14 bases separating them. Germline assignment: CDR1 SGHRS and CDR2 YFSETQ. This CDR3 has 15 amino acids. This CDR3 is CASSRAGDGTGELFF. The CDR3 nucleotides are TGCGCCAGCAGCAGGGCAGGGGATGGCACCGGGGAGCTGTTTTTT.

The chain recombines TRBV27 with TRBJ1-1; D might be TRBD1 (5 bases). Germline V gene lookup returns CDR1 MNHEY and CDR2 SMNVEV (reference sequence). The CDR3 runs 15 residues. Trimming shortened V by 7 bases and J by 2 bases, and 17 bases separated the two germline ends. The chain's CDR3 is CASTPAGRANTEAFF. The CDR3 nucleotides are TGTGCCAGCACCCCTGCAGGGAGGGCAAACACTGAAGCTTTCTTT.

The chain uses TRBV15 and TRBJ1-3; D gene unclear. Looked up from germline, CDR1 is LNHNV and CDR2 is YYDKDF (reference sequence). CDR3 size: 15 residues. With 7 bases removed from V and 2 bases from J, the gap between germline ends came to 15 bases. The CDR3 loop reads CATTPRLEAGNTIYF. In DNA, the CDR3 is TGTGCCACCACCCCCCGGCTAGAGGCTGGAAACACCATATATTTT.

The chain carries TRBV5-5 and TRBJ2-3; D ambiguous. V lost 5 bases, J lost 6 bases, and 13 bases lay in between. The length of the CDR3 is 13 residues. Germline CDR1 SGHKS, CDR2 YYEKEE (reference sequence). CDR3 sequence (DNA): TGTGCCAGCAGGACTCCTACCCTTGATACGCAGTATTTT. Its protein is CASRTPTLDTQYF.

This chain uses TRBV15 with TRBJ2-5; 14 bases map to TRBD2. Germline lookup yields CDR1 LNHNV and CDR2 YYDKDF (reference sequence). After removal of 6 bases from V and 4 bases from J, the junction contained 4 bases not matched to a gene. The CDR3 spans 15 residues. The CDR3 DNA sequence: TGTGCCACCAGTGGGACTAGCGGGAGCCGAGAGACCCAGTACTTC. Translating it yields CATSGTSGSRETQYF.

The chain couples TRBV5-1 to TRBJ2-7; D is undetermined. This CDR3 has 11 amino acids. Per the germline V gene, CDR1 is SGHRS and CDR2 is YFSETQ. The V gene lost 0 bases and the J gene lost 4 bases, with 2 bases spanning the gap. CDR3 sequence reads: CASSLAYEQYF. CDR3 sequence (DNA): TGCGCCAGCAGCTTGGCTTACGAGCAGTACTTC.

The gene calls are TRBV13 and TRBJ2-5; TRBD2 matches at 7 bases. This CDR3 is 16 amino acids long. With V trimmed by 5 bases and J by 6 bases, 15 bases remained unmatched. Germline-derived CDR1 and CDR2 are PRHDT and FYEKMQ (reference sequence). Here the CDR3 reads CASSPPRSGAGKTQYF. The CDR3 DNA reads TGTGCCAGCAGCCCCCCCCGGAGCGGGGCGGGTAAGACCCAGTACTTC.

This clone occurred once. The J gene is TRBJ2-2, the V gene TRBV7-9; TRBD2 agrees at 7 bases. The CDR3 consists of 15 residues. Trimming took 5 bases from V and 4 from J; bases not matched to a gene: 7. Germline V gene data show CDR1 as SEHNR and CDR2 as FQNEAQ (reference sequence). CDR3 nucleotide sequence: TGTGCCAGCAGCCTGGGGCGGGAGCTCACCGGGGAGCTGTTTTTT. Translated, it gives CASSLGRELTGELFF. Looking up the rest from reference TRBV7-9 and TRBJ2-2 gives the full variable domain: DTGVSQNPRHKITKRGQNVTFRCDPISEHNRLYWYRQTLGQGPEFLTYFQNEAQLEKSRLLSDRFSAERPKGSFSTLEIQRTEQGDSAMYLCASSLGRELTGELFFGEGSRLTVL.

The rearrangement joins TRBV21-1 to TRBJ2-1; the D call in the table, TRBD2, was not verified against the DNA. TRBV21-1 is described as a pseudogene. This CDR3 is built from 15 residues. The CDR3: CASSKVGRVYNEQFF. The CDR3, as DNA: TGTGCCAGCAGCAAAGTGGGGAGAGTCTACAATGAGCAGTTCTTC.

This rearrangement joins TRBV25-1 to TRBJ2-7; TRBD1 aligns across 8 bases. This CDR3 spans 14 amino acids. V shed 7 bases and J 9 bases; nucleotides not matched to a gene: 14. CDR1 is MGHDK and CDR2 is SYGVNS in the germline V gene. The CDR3 sequence: CASNKDRDGIPQYF. The CDR3 DNA sequence: TGTGCCAGCAATAAGGACAGGGACGGGATCCCGCAGTACTTC.

About this clone: A junction boundary mismatches the germline segment, possibly from a read error. This chain joins TRBV7-8 and TRBJ2-3; 11 nucleotides align to TRBD2. Germline-derived CDR1 and CDR2 are SGHVS and FQNEAQ. The CDR3 sequence is 18 residues long. The CDR3 sequence: CASSPSRLAGTSTDTQYF. CDR3 in DNA: TGTGCCAGCAGCCCGTCCCGACTAGCGGGAACTAGCACGGATACGCAGTATTTT.

This sequence joins TRBV10-3 and TRBJ2-1; tentatively, D is TRBD2 (5 bases). V was trimmed by 0 bases and J by 7 bases, leaving 10 bases between them. This CDR3 spans 14 amino acids. Per the germline V gene, CDR1 is ENHRY and CDR2 is SYGVKD. CDR3 nucleotide sequence: TGTGCCATCAGTGAGTCGAACGGGGATAATGAGCAGTTCTTC. It encodes CAISESNGDNEQFF.

This chain connects TRBV13 to TRBJ1-1; D unclear. V lost 0 bases to trimming and J lost 5 bases, with 13 bases between them. The CDR3 is 15 residues long. Germline assignment: CDR1 PRHDT and CDR2 FYEKMQ (reference sequence). In nucleotides, the CDR3 is TGTGCCAGCAGCTTAGGCCTCGGGGTCAGGACTGAAGCTTTCTTT. Translating gives CASSLGLGVRTEAFF. Variable domain in full (rest from reference TRBV13 and TRBJ1-1): AAGVIQSPRHLIKEKRETATLKCYPIPRHDTVYWYQQGPGQDPQFLISFYEKMQSDKGSIPDRFSAQQFSDYHSELNMSSLELGDSALYFCASSLGLGVRTEAFFGQGTRLTVV.

With regard to this clone: The DNA is omitted, as the CDR3 cannot be located on it reliably, and the CDR3 follows TCRdb's listing. V gene TRBV28 combines with J gene TRBJ1-2. The CDR3 is 15 residues long, counting both termini. In germline, CDR1 is MDHEN, CDR2 SYDVKM. CDR3: CASSSSGGNHIGYTF.

This chain links TRBV28 with TRBJ2-1; 9 nucleotides agree with TRBD2. The germline CDR1 and CDR2 sequences are MDHEN and SYDVKM. The CDR3 runs 16 residues. V dropped 5 bases and J dropped 4; count of bases not matched to a gene: 9. CDR3 region: CASSPLVAGEYNEQFF. DNA of the CDR3: TGTGCCAGCAGTCCCCTCGTAGCGGGAGAGTACAATGAGCAGTTCTTC.

The sample holds one count of this clone. The chain recombines TRBV30 with TRBJ2-5; D possibly corresponds to TRBD1 (5 bases). Germline V CDR1 and CDR2: GTSNPN, SVGIG (reference sequence). The CDR3 has 13 amino acids. The V end was cut by 8 bases, the J end by 1 base, with 14 bases between. The CDR3 protein is CAGRQPFQETQYF. CDR3 nucleotides: TGTGCCGGCAGACAGCCTTTCCAAGAGACCCAGTACTTC.